The next 8 T cell receptor beta chains were all read from a single sample in a study of blood T cells in healthy people across ages. Next came a second PCR, run for about 7 to 11 cycles, which used a sample-barcoded 5' primer along with a J-beta primer mix. TCRdb re-called the 5' RACE reads through MiXCR, storing one row per CDR3 protein. The data show roughly 2 million distinct CDR3 sequences, around half seen once. Input material: blood. The receptor source for this set is a woman in her forties in good health.

This chain uses TRBV6-2 or TRBV6-3 with TRBJ2-1; 10 nucleotides agree with TRBD2. Losses at the gene ends were 2 bases for V and 6 bases for J; bases not matched to a gene: 7. Germline-derived CDR1 and CDR2 are MNHEY and SVGEGT. This CDR3 region has 16 residues. The CDR3 nucleotides are TGTGCCAGCAGTTACGCCCAGCGGGGGGGCTCCAATGAGCAGTTCTTC. This codes for CASSYAQRGGSNEQFF.

The sample holds a few counts of this clonotype. The chain's CDR3 is CASSQGVGNSPLHF. DNA of the CDR3: TGTGCCAGCAGCCAAGGGGTGGGCAATTCACCCCTCCACTTT. The chain has TRBV4-2 and TRBJ1-6; D gene unclear. The CDR3 extends over 14 amino acids. The V gene's germline CDR1 is LGHNA and CDR2 YNFKEQ. Trimming took off 1 base at V and 7 bases at J, with 8 bases between the two ends.

The chain couples TRBV7-2 to TRBJ1-1; 10 bases fit TRBD1. The length of the CDR3 is 14 residues. Looked up from germline, CDR1 is SGHTA and CDR2 is FQGNSA. V lost 2 bases, J lost 5 bases, and 2 bases stayed unmatched. CDR3 sequence reads: CASSLRDRGTEAFF. CDR3 DNA: TGTGCCAGCAGCTTAAGGGACAGGGGAACTGAAGCTTTCTTT.

This chain connects TRBV7-9 to TRBJ1-4, with TRBD1 matching 8 bases. The CDR3 contains 15 residues. CDR1 and CDR2 (germline): SEHNR, FQNEAQ (reference sequence). After removal of 5 bases from V and 5 bases from J, the junction contained 7 bases not matched to a gene. CDR3 loop: CASSPSWDRNEKLFF. CDR3 DNA: TGTGCCAGCAGCCCCTCCTGGGACAGGAATGAAAAACTGTTTTTT. Combining the CDR3 with reference TRBV7-9 and TRBJ1-4 gives the whole variable domain DTGVSQNPRHKITKRGQNVTFRCDPISEHNRLYWYRQTLGQGPEFLTYFQNEAQLEKSRLLSDRFSAERPKGSFSTLEIQRTEQGDSAMYLCASSPSWDRNEKLFFGSGTQLSVL.

The chain employs TRBV7-2 and TRBJ2-5; TRBD2 matches 9 bases. The CDR3 runs 17 residues. V was clipped by 7 bases and J by 5 bases; unmatched bases: 17. CDR1 and CDR2 from the germline V gene are SGHTA and FQGNSA. The CDR3: CASTPGALAGHRETQYF. The DNA for the CDR3 is TGTGCCAGCACCCCAGGGGCCCTAGCGGGGCATCGTGAGACCCAGTACTTC.

This sequence joins TRBV12-3 or TRBV12-4 and TRBJ2-1; TRBD2 agrees at 9 bases. This CDR3 is built from 16 residues. Trimming took 7 bases from V and 2 from J; bases not matched to a gene: 9. The DNA of the CDR3 is TGTGCCAGCACCCTGAACCGCGGGGGGGCCTACAATGAGCAGTTCTTC. Encoded protein: CASTLNRGGAYNEQFF.

This clonotype appeared a few times. The chain uses TRBV4-2 and TRBJ1-6; 7 bases fit TRBD1. This CDR3 spans 16 amino acids. Germline V gene data show CDR1 as LGHNA and CDR2 as YNFKEQ. Germline trimming cut 2 bases from V and 8 bases from J; bases unmatched to any gene: 9. The CDR3 spells CASSQQFSGGDSPLHF. CDR3 nucleotide sequence: TGTGCCAGCAGCCAACAATTCTCAGGGGGGGATTCACCCCTCCACTTT.

The chain joins TRBV10-1 to TRBJ2-1; D may match TRBD1 or TRBD2 (6 bases each). The ends were cut back, 0 bases at V and 9 bases at J, with 12 bases in the middle. The CDR3 is 14 residues long. Germline V CDR1 and CDR2: WNHNN, SYGVQD (reference sequence). The CDR3 loop is CASSESPSGAEQFF. CDR3 coding DNA: TGCGCCAGCAGTGAGTCGCCCTCGGGGGCTGAGCAGTTCTTC.